The rows below give T cell receptor beta chains drawn from one sample of a study of blood T cells in healthy people across ages. TCRdb recomputed calls from the 5' RACE reads with MiXCR, one row per CDR3 protein. The sample has some 710,000 distinct CDR3 sequences; about 20% are singletons. The specimen sequenced was blood. These receptors originate from a man between 65 and 80 years old in good health. CDR3s include the opening cysteine and the closing phenylalanine or tryptophan. Fields, in order: J gene, D gene, V gene, clone size, CDR3 DNA, CDR3 protein. A D gene is named only where the DNA matches it firmly. Expanded clones are given a class, and other clones once, few, many or no size at all.

J: TRBJ1-3
D: .
V: TRBV11-2
size: .
DNA: TGTGCCAGCAGCTTAAATGGTCCTGGAAACACCATATATTTT
CDR3: CASSLNGPGNTIYF

J: TRBJ1-4
D: .
V: TRBV20-1
size: few
DNA: TGCAGTGCTGGGGTCCTCCTTTCCCCCTTTAATGAAAAACTGTTTTTT
CDR3: CSAGVLLSPFNEKLFF

J: TRBJ2-5
D: .
V: TRBV25-1
size: few
DNA: TGTGCCAGCAGAAGGGAGTTGATCGGCCAAGAGACCCAGTACTTC
CDR3: CASRRELIGQETQYF

J: TRBJ2-3
D: .
V: TRBV20-1
size: .
DNA: TGCAGTGCAAAAGGTCGGACTGGCGCAGATACGCAGTATTTT
CDR3: CSAKGRTGADTQYF

J: TRBJ2-3
D: .
V: TRBV7-6
size: .
DNA: TGTGCCAGCAGCCCGCGGACCGAGAGCACAGATACGCAGTATTTT
CDR3: CASSPRTESTDTQYF

J: TRBJ2-7
D: TRBD1
V: TRBV12-3/TRBV12-4
size: .
DNA: TGTGCCAGCAGTTTAACCGGGACAGGGAGATACGAGCAGTACTTC
CDR3: CASSLTGTGRYEQYF

J: TRBJ1-3
D: .
V: TRBV18
size: .
DNA: TGTGCCAGCTCTCAGCAGGCTGGAAACACCATATATTTT
CDR3: CASSQQAGNTIYF

J: TRBJ2-5
D: TRBD2
V: TRBV9
size: .
DNA: TGTGCCAGCAGCGTAGGCAGGGGACTAGCGGGGGGAACTATGGAGACCCAGTACTTC
CDR3: CASSVGRGLAGGTMETQYF

J: TRBJ1-4
D: .
V: TRBV20-1
size: .
DNA: TGCAGTGCTAGCAAGTCTAATGAAAAACTGTTTTTT
CDR3: CSASKSNEKLFF

J: TRBJ2-7
D: .
V: TRBV20-1
size: few
DNA: TGCAGTGCTAGAGGCCCCGAGGCGCCCATCGCTACCTACGAGCAGTACTTC
CDR3: CSARGPEAPIATYEQYF

J: TRBJ2-4
D: .
V: TRBV2
size: .
DNA: TGTGCCAGCAGGGGGGGAGCTCTAGCCAAAAACATTCAGTACTTC
CDR3: CASRGGALAKNIQYF

J: TRBJ2-3
D: .
V: TRBV12-3/TRBV12-4
size: once
DNA: TGTGCCACCAGAAAGTGCCCAGATACGCAGTATTTT
CDR3: CATRKCPDTQYF

J: TRBJ1-4
D: .
V: TRBV7-6
size: .
DNA: TGTGCCAGCAGCCCAAGGAGGGGCTGGGAAAAACTGTTTTTT
CDR3: CASSPRRGWEKLFF

J: TRBJ2-3
D: TRBD2
V: TRBV7-3
size: .
DNA: TGTGCCAGCAGCTCAGGACTAGCGGGAGGGAACGGGAATACGCAGTATTTT
CDR3: CASSSGLAGGNGNTQYF

J: TRBJ2-5
D: TRBD2
V: TRBV2
size: few
DNA: TGTGCCAGCAGTGGACTAGCGGGAAAACAAGAGACCCAGTACTTC
CDR3: CASSGLAGKQETQYF

J: TRBJ2-5
D: .
V: TRBV2
size: .
DNA: TGTGCCAGCAGTGAAGGGGTACGGGAGACCCAGTACTTC
CDR3: CASSEGVRETQYF

J: TRBJ2-4
D: .
V: TRBV6-1
size: few
DNA: TGTGCCAGCAGTGATCAGGGGCTAGCCAAAAACATTCAGTACTTC
CDR3: CASSDQGLAKNIQYF

J: TRBJ2-4
D: .
V: TRBV14
size: once
DNA: TGTGCCAGCAGCGGCGGGGGCCTAACTCTCTCTCTGTACTTC
CDR3: CASSGGGLTLSLYF

J: TRBJ1-5
D: .
V: TRBV7-9
size: .
DNA: TGTGCCAGCAGCTTAAGGGGCGACGGCAATCAGCCCCAGCATTTT
CDR3: CASSLRGDGNQPQHF

J: TRBJ2-3
D: .
V: TRBV5-1
size: few
DNA: TGCGCCAGCAGCTCCCAACCCACAGATACGCAGTATTTT
CDR3: CASSSQPTDTQYF

J: TRBJ2-7
D: .
V: TRBV27
size: .
DNA: TGTGCCAGCAGTTTTCAACCGGTAGGCTCCTACGAGCAGTACTTC
CDR3: CASSFQPVGSYEQYF

J: TRBJ2-7
D: .
V: TRBV5-1
size: few
DNA: TGCGCCAGCACCACCGGACGGAACTCCTACGAGCAGTACTTC
CDR3: CASTTGRNSYEQYF

J: TRBJ1-3
D: TRBD1
V: TRBV3-1
size: many
DNA: TGTGCCAGCAGCCAACTGGACAGGGGAAACACCATATATTTT
CDR3: CASSQLDRGNTIYF

J: TRBJ2-5
D: TRBD1
V: TRBV5-5
size: .
DNA: TGTGCCAGCAGGCAATTGACAGGGGGCTCCGAGACCCAGTACTTC
CDR3: CASRQLTGGSETQYF

J: TRBJ1-1
D: .
V: TRBV30
size: .
DNA: TGTGCCTGGACTGGCTTAGGACGGTCTTACACTGAAGCTTTCTTT
CDR3: CAWTGLGRSYTEAFF

J: TRBJ2-3
D: .
V: TRBV12-3/TRBV12-4
size: .
DNA: TGTGCCAGCATCCGCAGCGTGCGAACAGATACGCAGTATTTT
CDR3: CASIRSVRTDTQYF

J: TRBJ2-5
D: TRBD2
V: TRBV9
size: .
DNA: TGTGCCAGCAGCGGGGGAGGGGCTAGTCAAGAGACCCAGTACTTC
CDR3: CASSGGGASQETQYF

J: TRBJ2-7
D: TRBD2
V: TRBV25-1
size: few
DNA: TGTGCCAGCAGTGAATTCGGGGGGAGCTCCTACGAGCAGTACTTC
CDR3: CASSEFGGSSYEQYF

J: TRBJ2-1
D: .
V: TRBV19
size: .
DNA: TGTGCCAGTAGTATGCCAGCGGCCCAAGGGAGTGCTGAGCAGTTCTTC
CDR3: CASSMPAAQGSAEQFF

J: TRBJ2-1
D: TRBD2
V: TRBV12-3/TRBV12-4
size: few
DNA: TGTGCCAGCGGGACGGGACTAGGGTATTACAATGAGCAGTTCTTC
CDR3: CASGTGLGYYNEQFF

J: TRBJ1-3
D: .
V: TRBV29-1
size: once
DNA: TGCAGCGTGGGGGCCCGTTCTGGAAACACCATATATTTT
CDR3: CSVGARSGNTIYF

J: TRBJ2-1
D: TRBD2
V: TRBV10-3
size: few
DNA: TGTGCCATCAGTGGTGCGGGGGGTTCCTCCTACAATGAGCAGTTCTTC
CDR3: CAISGAGGSSYNEQFF

J: TRBJ2-1
D: .
V: TRBV29-1
size: .
DNA: TGCAGCGTTGAAAAAAGTGGCGGGGAAAACAATGAGCAGTTCTTC
CDR3: CSVEKSGGENNEQFF

J: TRBJ1-2
D: .
V: TRBV6-5
size: few
DNA: TGTGCCAGCAGTTACCACGGGAGGCGGACCAACTATGGCTACACCTTC
CDR3: CASSYHGRRTNYGYTF

J: TRBJ2-3
D: .
V: TRBV20-1
size: .
DNA: TGCAGTATGAGCACAGATACGCAGTATTTT
CDR3: CSMSTDTQYF

J: TRBJ2-3
D: .
V: TRBV12-3/TRBV12-4
size: few
DNA: TGTGCCAGCAGTTTAGCGGGATTAGATACGCAGTATTTT
CDR3: CASSLAGLDTQYF

J: TRBJ1-2
D: TRBD1
V: TRBV27
size: .
DNA: TGTGCCAGCAGTTTATCGCCCGGGACAGGGGTTCTCGGCTATGGCTACACCTTC
CDR3: CASSLSPGTGVLGYGYTF

J: TRBJ1-2
D: .
V: TRBV7-9
size: once
DNA: TGTGCCAGCAGCACCGACGTTGGAGCATATGGCTACACCTTC
CDR3: CASSTDVGAYGYTF

J: TRBJ1-1
D: .
V: TRBV6-1
size: few
DNA: TGTGCCAGCAGTGAAAAAAGGTGGGGTGACACTGAAGCTTTCTTT
CDR3: CASSEKRWGDTEAFF

J: TRBJ2-3
D: TRBD2
V: TRBV3-1
size: .
DNA: TGTGCCAGCAGCCAAGATAGGAGCGGGGGCCTCACAGATACGCAGTATTTT
CDR3: CASSQDRSGGLTDTQYF

J: TRBJ1-3
D: TRBD1
V: TRBV24-1
size: .
DNA: TGTGCCACCAGTGATTTGCTACTGGACAGGGGTACTGGAAACACCATATATTTT
CDR3: CATSDLLLDRGTGNTIYF

J: TRBJ1-2
D: .
V: TRBV20-1
size: .
DNA: TGCAGTGCCCCCCTTGGCAACTATGGCTACACCTTC
CDR3: CSAPLGNYGYTF

J: TRBJ2-2
D: .
V: TRBV12-3/TRBV12-4
size: few
DNA: TGTGCCAGCAGGGACACCGGGGAGCTGTTTTTT
CDR3: CASRDTGELFF

J: TRBJ2-5
D: .
V: TRBV20-1
size: few
DNA: TGCAGTGCTCCTGACAGATCCCTGGGGAAGACCCAGTACTTC
CDR3: CSAPDRSLGKTQYF